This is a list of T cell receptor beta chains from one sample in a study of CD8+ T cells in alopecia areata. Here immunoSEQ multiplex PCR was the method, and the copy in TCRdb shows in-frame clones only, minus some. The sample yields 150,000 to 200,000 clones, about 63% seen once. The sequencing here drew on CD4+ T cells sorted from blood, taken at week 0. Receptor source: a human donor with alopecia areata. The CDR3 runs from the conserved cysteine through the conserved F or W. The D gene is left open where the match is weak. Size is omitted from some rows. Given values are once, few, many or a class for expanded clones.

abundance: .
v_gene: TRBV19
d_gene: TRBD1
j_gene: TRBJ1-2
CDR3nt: TGTGCCAGTAGTATGTCGCAGCAGGGGGGCTATGGCTACACCTTC
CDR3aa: CASSMSQQGGYGYTF

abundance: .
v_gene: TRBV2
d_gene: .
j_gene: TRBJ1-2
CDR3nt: TGTGCCAGCAGTGAACTTAGTGGAGTGGTAGACACCTACACCTTC
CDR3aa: CASSELSGVVDTYTF

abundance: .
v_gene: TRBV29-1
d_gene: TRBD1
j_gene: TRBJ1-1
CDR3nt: TGCAGCGTTCAGGGGGCAATCTCAGGCACTGAAGCTTTCTTT
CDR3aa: CSVQGAISGTEAFF

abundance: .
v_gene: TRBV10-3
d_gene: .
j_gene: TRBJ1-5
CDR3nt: TGTGCCATCAGTGAGTCTCGGATCAATCAGCCCCAGCATTTT
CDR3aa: CAISESRINQPQHF

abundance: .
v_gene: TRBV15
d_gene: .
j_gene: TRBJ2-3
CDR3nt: TGTGCCACCAGCAGAGATTCGGTCGTAGTCCGGAGCACAGATACGCAGTATTTT
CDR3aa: CATSRDSVVVRSTDTQYF

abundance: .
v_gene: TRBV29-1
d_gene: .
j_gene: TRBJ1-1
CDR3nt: TGCAGCGTTATATCCAGAGGGGGGTTTATGAACACTGAAGCTTTCTTT
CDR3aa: CSVISRGGFMNTEAFF

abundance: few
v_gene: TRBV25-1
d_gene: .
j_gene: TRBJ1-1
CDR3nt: TGTGCCAGCAGTGAATGGGCAGGGGTCACTGAAGCTTTCTTT
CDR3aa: CASSEWAGVTEAFF

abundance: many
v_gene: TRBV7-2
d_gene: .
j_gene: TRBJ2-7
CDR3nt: TGTGCCAGCAGCTTAGTCGGACGCACCACCGAGCAGTACTTC
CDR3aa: CASSLVGRTTEQYF

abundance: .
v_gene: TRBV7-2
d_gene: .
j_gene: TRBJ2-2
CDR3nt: TGTGCCAGCAGCTTAATGAGCACCGGGGAGCTGTTTTTT
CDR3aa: CASSLMSTGELFF

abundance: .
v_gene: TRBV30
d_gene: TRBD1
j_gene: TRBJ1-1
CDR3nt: TGTGCCTGGAGTGTACCTCAGGGGGCAAGGAACACTGAAGCTTTCTTT
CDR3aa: CAWSVPQGARNTEAFF

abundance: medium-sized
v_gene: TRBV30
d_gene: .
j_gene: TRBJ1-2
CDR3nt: TGTGCCTGGAGTGTAATCCAGGGGCAGGATGGCTACACCTTC
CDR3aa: CAWSVIQGQDGYTF

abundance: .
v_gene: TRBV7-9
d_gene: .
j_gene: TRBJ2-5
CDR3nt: TGTGCCAGCAGCCTACTGATACAAGAGACCCAGTACTTC
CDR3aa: CASSLLIQETQYF

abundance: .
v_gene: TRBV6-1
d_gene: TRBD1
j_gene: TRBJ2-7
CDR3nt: TGTGCCAGCAGTCACACCGGGACAGGGGACTACGAGCAGTACTTC
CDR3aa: CASSHTGTGDYEQYF

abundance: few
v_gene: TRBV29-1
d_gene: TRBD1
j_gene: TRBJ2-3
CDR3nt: TGCAGCGCACTACCACTAGACAGGGGGCGTTTGGATACGCAGTATTTT
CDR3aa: CSALPLDRGRLDTQYF

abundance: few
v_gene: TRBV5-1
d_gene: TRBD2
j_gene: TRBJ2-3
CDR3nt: TGCGCCAGCACCCTAACGGGGGGGAGCACAGATACGCAGTATTTT
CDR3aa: CASTLTGGSTDTQYF

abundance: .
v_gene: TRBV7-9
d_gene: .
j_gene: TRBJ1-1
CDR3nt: TGTGCCAGCAGCTTAGTAAAGGCGGTAAACACTGAAGCTTTCTTT
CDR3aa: CASSLVKAVNTEAFF

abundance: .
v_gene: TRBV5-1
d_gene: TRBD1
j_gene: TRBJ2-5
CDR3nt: TGCGCCAGCAGCTTGAGGGGGCTATTACAAGAGACCCAGTACTTC
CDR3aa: CASSLRGLLQETQYF

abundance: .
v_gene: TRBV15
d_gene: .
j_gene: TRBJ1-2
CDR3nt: TGTGCCACCAGCAGACAGGGGTTAGGCTATGGCTACACCTTC
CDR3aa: CATSRQGLGYGYTF

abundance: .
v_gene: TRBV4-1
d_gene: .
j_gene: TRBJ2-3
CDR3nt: TGTGCCAGCAGCCAAGATGATTGGGATACGCAGTATTTT
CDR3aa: CASSQDDWDTQYF

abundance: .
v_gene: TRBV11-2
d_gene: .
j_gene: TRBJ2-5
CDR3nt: TGTGCCAGCAGGGTCGGGGCCCCGGCGGAGACCCAGTACTTC
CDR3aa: CASRVGAPAETQYF

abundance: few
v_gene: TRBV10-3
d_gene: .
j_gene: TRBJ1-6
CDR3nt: TGTGCCATCAGTGGAGCGAATTCACCCCTCCACTTT
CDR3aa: CAISGANSPLHF

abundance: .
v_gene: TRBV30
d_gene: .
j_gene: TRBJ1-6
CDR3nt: TGTGCCTGGAGTGTAGACAAAGCCTATAATTCACCCCTCCACTTT
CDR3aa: CAWSVDKAYNSPLHF

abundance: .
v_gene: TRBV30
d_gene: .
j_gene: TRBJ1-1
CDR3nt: TGTGCCTGGAGTGGTGGAGGCCTGAACACTGAAGCTTTCTTT
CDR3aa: CAWSGGGLNTEAFF

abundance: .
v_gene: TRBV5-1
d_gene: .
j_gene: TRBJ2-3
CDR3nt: TGCGCCAGCAGCTTGTGGCCAGGTAGCACAGATACGCAGTATTTT
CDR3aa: CASSLWPGSTDTQYF

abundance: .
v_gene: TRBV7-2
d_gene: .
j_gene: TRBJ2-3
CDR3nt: TGTGCCAGCAGCCTAGTGTGGGAAGATACGCAGTATTTT
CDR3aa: CASSLVWEDTQYF

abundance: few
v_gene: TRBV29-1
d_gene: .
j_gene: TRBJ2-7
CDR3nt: TGCAGCGTGGGGGCTGAGGAGCAGTACTTC
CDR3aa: CSVGAEEQYF

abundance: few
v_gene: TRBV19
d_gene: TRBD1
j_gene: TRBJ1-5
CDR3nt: TGTGCCACGAGACAGGGGGATGTCAATCAGCCCCAGCATTTT
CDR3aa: CATRQGDVNQPQHF

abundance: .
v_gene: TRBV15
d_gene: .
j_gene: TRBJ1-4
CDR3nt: TGTGCCACCAGCAGAGTAGGGGAAAATGAAAAACTGTTTTTT
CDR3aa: CATSRVGENEKLFF

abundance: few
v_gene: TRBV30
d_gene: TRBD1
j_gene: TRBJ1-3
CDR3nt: TGTGCCACGGACAGGAGTTACTCTGGAAACACCATATATTTT
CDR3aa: CATDRSYSGNTIYF

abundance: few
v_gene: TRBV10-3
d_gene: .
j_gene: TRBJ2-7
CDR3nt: TGTGCCAGCGGCGGGAATCCCTACGAGCAGTACTTC
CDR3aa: CASGGNPYEQYF

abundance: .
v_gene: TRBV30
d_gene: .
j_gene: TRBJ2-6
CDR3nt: TGTGCCTGGAGTGTACGTCGAGGGACTGGGGCCAACGTCCTGACTTTC
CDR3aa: CAWSVRRGTGANVLTF

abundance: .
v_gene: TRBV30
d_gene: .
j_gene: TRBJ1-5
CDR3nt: TGTGCCTGGAGCCGGGGGGATCAGCCCCAGCATTTT
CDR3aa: CAWSRGDQPQHF

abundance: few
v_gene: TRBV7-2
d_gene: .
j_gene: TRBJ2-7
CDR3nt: TGTGCCAGCAGCTTGTACGGTCAGGGGTTGGCCTACGAGCAGTACTTC
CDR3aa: CASSLYGQGLAYEQYF

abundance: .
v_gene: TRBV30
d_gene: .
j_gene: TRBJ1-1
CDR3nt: TGTGCCTGGAGTGGCGGGGGGAACACTGAAGCTTTCTTT
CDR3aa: CAWSGGGNTEAFF

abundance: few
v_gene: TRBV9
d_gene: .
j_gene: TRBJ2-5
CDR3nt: TGTGCCAGCAGCGTAGGGGGGGAGACCCAGTACTTC
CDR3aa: CASSVGGETQYF

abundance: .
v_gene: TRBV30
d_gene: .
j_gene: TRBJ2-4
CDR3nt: TGTGCCTGGAGTTCACAAATGACAGCGAAAAACATTCAGTACTTC
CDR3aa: CAWSSQMTAKNIQYF

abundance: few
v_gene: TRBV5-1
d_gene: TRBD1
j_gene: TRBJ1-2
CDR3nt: TGCGCCAGCAGCTCTTCGACAGGGGTCTATGGCTACACCTTC
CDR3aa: CASSSSTGVYGYTF

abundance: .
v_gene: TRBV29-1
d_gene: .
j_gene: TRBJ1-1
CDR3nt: TGCAGCGTTGAGTCGCAGGGCGGAAACACTGAAGCTTTCTTT
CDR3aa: CSVESQGGNTEAFF

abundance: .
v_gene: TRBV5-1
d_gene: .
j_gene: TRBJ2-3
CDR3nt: TGCGCCAGCAGCTTGGGCAGGGTCTCAGATACGCAGTATTTT
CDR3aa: CASSLGRVSDTQYF

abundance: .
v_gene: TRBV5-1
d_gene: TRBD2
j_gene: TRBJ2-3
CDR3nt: TGCGCCAGCAGCTTTGGGACTAGACAAGATACGCAGTATTTT
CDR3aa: CASSFGTRQDTQYF

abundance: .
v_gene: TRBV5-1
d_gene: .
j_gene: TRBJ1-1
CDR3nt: TGCGCCAGCAGCTTGGTTGGGACGAACACTGAAGCTTTCTTT
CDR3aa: CASSLVGTNTEAFF

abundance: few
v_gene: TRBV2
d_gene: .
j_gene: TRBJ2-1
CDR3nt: TGTGCCAGCAGTGGGGACGAGCAGTTCTTC
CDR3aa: CASSGDEQFF

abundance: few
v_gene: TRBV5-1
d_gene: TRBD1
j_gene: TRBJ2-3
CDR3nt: TGCGCCAGCAGCTTACCTGGACAGGGAATGACAGATACGCAGTATTTT
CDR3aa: CASSLPGQGMTDTQYF

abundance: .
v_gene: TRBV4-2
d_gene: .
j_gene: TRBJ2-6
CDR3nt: TGTGCCAGCAGCCAAGAATCTGGGGCCAACGTCCTGACTTTC
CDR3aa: CASSQESGANVLTF

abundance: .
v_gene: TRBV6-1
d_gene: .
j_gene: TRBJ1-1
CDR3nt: TGTGCCAGCAGTGAGTCTGGGCATTCGAACACTGAAGCTTTCTTT
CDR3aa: CASSESGHSNTEAFF

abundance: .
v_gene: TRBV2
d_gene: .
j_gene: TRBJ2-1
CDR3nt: TGTGCCAGCAGGGGGGACTACAATGAGCAGTTCTTC
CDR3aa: CASRGDYNEQFF

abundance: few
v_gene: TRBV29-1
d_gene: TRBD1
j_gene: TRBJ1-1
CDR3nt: TGCAGCGTTGAAAGGACAGGCGCAGCGGTCACTGAAGCTTTCTTT
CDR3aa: CSVERTGAAVTEAFF

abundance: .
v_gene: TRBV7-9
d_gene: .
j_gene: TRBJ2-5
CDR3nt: TGTGCCAGCAGCTTAGGATCACTCATCCAGTACTTC
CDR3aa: CASSLGSLIQYF

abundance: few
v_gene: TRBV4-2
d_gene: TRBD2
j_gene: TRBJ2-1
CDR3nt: TGTGCCAGCAGCCCTAGCGGGGGCCAACCTACGTTCTTC
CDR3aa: CASSPSGGQPTFF

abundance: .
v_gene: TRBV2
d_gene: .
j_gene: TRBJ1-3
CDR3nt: TGTGCCTCATCAAAGTCCGGAAACACCATATATTTT
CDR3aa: CASSKSGNTIYF

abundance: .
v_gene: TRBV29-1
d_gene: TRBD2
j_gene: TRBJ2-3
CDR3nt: TGCAGCGTTTACGGGGGGGGGCCCACAGATACGCAGTATTTT
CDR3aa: CSVYGGGPTDTQYF

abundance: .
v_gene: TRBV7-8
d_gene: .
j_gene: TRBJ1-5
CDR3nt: TGTGCCAGCAGGTTGGGGGCGAGCAATCAGCCCCAGCATTTT
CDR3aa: CASRLGASNQPQHF